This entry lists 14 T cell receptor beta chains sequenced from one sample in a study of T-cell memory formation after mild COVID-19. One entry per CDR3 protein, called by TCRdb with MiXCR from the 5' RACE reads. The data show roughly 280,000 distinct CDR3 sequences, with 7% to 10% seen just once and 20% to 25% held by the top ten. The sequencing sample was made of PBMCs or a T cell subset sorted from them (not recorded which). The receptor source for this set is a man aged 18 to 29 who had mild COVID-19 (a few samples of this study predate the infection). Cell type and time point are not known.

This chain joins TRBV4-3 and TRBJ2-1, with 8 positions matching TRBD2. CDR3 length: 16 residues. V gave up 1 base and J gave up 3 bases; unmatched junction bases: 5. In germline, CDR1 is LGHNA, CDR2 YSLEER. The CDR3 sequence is CASSQATGGGYNEQFF. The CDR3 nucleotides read TGCGCCAGCAGCCAAGCCACGGGGGGGGGCTACAATGAGCAGTTCTTC.

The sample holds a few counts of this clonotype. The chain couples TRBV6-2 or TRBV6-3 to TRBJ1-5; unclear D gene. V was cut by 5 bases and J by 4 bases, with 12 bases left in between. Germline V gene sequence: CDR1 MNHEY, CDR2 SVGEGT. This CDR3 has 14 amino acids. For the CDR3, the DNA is TGTGCCAGCAGTAGGGTAGCGGGTAATCAGCCCCAGCATTTT. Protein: CASSRVAGNQPQHF.

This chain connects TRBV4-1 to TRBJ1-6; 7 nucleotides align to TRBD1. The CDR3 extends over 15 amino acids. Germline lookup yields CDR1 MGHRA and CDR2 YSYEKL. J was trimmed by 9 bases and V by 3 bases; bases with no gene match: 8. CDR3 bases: TGCGCCAGCAGCCAGGAGACAGGGAAGGGTTCACCCCTCCACTTT. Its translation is CASSQETGKGSPLHF.

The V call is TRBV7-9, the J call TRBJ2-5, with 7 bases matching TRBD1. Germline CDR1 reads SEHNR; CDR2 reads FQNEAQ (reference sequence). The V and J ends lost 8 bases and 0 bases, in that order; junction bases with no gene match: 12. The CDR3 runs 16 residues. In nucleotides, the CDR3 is TGTGCCAGCGGAACTTATGGACAGGAAGACCAAGAGACCCAGTACTTC. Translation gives CASGTYGQEDQETQYF.

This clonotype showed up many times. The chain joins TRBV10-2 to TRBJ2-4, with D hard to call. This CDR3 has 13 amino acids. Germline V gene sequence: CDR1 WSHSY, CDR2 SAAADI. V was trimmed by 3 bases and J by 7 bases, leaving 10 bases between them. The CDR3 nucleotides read TGCGCCAGCAGTGAACACTCGCTGAACATTCAGTACTTC. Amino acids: CASSEHSLNIQYF.

The CDR3 DNA is TGTGCCAGCAGCTTACAGGGATTGGGCAATCAGCCCCAGCATTTT. It translates to CASSLQGLGNQPQHF. The chain employs TRBV7-8 and TRBJ1-5; a weak D match, TRBD1 (5 bases). This CDR3 spans 15 amino acids. CDR1 and CDR2 (germline): SGHVS, FQNEAQ. The V end lost 2 bases, the J end lost 2 bases, and 10 bases lay between the germline ends.

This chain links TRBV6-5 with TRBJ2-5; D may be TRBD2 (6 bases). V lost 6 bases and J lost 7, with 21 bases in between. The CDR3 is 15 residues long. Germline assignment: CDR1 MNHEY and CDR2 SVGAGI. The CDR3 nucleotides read TGTGCCAGCAGGCCCCCGGGGGTTCGGTCGCGGACCCAGTACTTC. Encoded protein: CASRPPGVRSRTQYF.

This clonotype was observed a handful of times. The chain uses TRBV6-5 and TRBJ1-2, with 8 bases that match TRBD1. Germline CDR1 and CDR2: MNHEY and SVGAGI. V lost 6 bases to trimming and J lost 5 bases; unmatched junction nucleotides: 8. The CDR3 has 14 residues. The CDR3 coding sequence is TGTGCCAGCAGAACCGGGACAGGAAGATATGGCTACACCTTC. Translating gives CASRTGTGRYGYTF.

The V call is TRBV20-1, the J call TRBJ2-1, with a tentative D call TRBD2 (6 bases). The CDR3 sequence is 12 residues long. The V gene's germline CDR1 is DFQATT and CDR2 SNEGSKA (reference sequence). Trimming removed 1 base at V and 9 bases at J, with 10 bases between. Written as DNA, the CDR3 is TGCAGTGCTAGAGTCGCGGGGTTTGAGCAGTTCTTC. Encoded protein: CSARVAGFEQFF.

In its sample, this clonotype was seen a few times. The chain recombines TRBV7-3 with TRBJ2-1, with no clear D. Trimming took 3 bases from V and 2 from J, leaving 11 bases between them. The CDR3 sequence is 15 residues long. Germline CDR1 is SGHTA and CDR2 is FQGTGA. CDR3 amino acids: CASSFDGGPYNEQFF. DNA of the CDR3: TGTGCCAGCAGCTTTGATGGCGGCCCCTACAATGAGCAGTTCTTC.

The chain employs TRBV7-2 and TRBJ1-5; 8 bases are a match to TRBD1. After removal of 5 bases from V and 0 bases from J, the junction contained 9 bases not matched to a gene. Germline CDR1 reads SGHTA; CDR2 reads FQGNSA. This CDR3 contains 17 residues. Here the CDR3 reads CASSPTRDRYSNQPQHF. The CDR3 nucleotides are TGTGCCAGCAGCCCGACCCGGGACAGGTATAGCAATCAGCCCCAGCATTTT.

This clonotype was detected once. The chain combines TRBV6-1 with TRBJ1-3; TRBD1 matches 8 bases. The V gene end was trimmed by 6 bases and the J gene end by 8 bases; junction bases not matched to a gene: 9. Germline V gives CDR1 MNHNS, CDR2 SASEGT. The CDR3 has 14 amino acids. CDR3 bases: TGTGCCAGCAGAGAGGACAGGGAGCGTGACACCATATATTTT. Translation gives CASREDRERDTIYF.

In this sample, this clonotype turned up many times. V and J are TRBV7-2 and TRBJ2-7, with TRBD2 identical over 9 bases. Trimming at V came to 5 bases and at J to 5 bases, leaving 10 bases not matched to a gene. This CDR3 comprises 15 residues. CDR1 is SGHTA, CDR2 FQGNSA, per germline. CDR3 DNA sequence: TGTGCCAGCAGCCCGAGGCTAGCGGGGAGCCACGAGCAGTACTTC. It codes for CASSPRLAGSHEQYF.

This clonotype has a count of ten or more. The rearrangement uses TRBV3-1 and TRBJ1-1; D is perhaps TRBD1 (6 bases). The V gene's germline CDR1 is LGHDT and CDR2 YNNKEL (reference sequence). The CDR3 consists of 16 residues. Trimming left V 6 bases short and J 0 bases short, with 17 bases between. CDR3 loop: CASSPTQGFVNTEAFF. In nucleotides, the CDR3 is TGTGCCAGCAGTCCTACACAGGGCTTTGTGAACACTGAAGCTTTCTTT.